These 7 T cell receptor beta chains came from one sample sequenced in a study of cytomegalovirus exposure and HLA in healthy donors. Amplification used 60 Vbeta primers and 13 Jbeta primers. Sequencing used immunoSEQ multiplex PCR; TCRdb keeps in-frame clones, though not all of them. Among 75,000 to 80,000 clones listed, around 76% were seen once. What was sequenced was PBMCs. The receptors were gathered from a male donor in good health and CMV-seropositive.

The rearrangement links TRBV6-5 to TRBJ1-2; TRBD1 matches 9 bases. Trimming at V came to 6 bases and at J to 8 bases, leaving 7 bases not matched to a gene. Germline CDR1 reads MNHEY; CDR2 reads SVGAGI. The CDR3 totals 13 residues. The CDR3 nucleotides are TGTGCCAGCAGGGGAGGGACAGGGAAAGGCTACACCTTC. As protein: CASRGGTGKGYTF.

This rearrangement joins TRBV6-6 to TRBJ2-5; 9 bases are a match to TRBD2. Looked up from germline, CDR1 is MNHNY and CDR2 is SVGAGI (reference sequence). V gave up 6 bases and J gave up 5 bases; unmatched junction bases: 13. This CDR3 is 16 amino acids long. CDR3 sequence: CASRLGTSSLRETQYF. The CDR3 DNA follows: TGTGCCAGCAGGCTCGGGACTAGCTCACTGCGGGAGACCCAGTACTTC.

This chain links TRBV6-5 with TRBJ2-3; 7 nucleotides agree with TRBD2. Germline CDR1 reads MNHEY; CDR2 reads SVGAGI. The J segment lost 4 bases and the V segment lost 2 bases, leaving 6 bases of the junction unmatched. The CDR3 has 15 residues. CDR3 DNA sequence: TGTGCCAGCAGTTACGGGGCAGGGAGGGCAGATACGCAGTATTTT. Amino acids: CASSYGAGRADTQYF.

This chain uses TRBV7-2 with TRBJ1-6; a possible D gene is TRBD1 (5 bases). Germline V CDR1 and CDR2: SGHTA, FQGNSA. The CDR3 spans 15 residues. The ends were cut back, 6 bases at V and 7 bases at J, with 16 bases in the middle. The CDR3 sequence: CASSYGWGGNSPLHF. The CDR3 DNA reads as TGTGCCAGCAGTTACGGCTGGGGGGGAAATTCACCCCTCCACTTT.

This sequence joins TRBV18 and TRBJ2-1; 14 positions match TRBD2. Unmatched junction bases numbered 2, after V lost 2 bases and J lost 11 bases. Germline-derived CDR1 and CDR2 are KGHSH and LQKENI. The CDR3 loop spans 14 amino acids. CDR3 protein: CASSPGTSGGQQFF. CDR3 coding DNA: TGTGCCAGCTCACCAGGGACTAGCGGGGGCCAGCAGTTCTTC.

The CDR3 here is CASRRTISDEKLFF. In DNA form, the CDR3 reads TGTGCCAGCAGACGGACAATTTCTGATGAAAAACTGTTTTTT. V gene TRBV6-5 combines with J gene TRBJ1-4; D possibly corresponds to TRBD1 (5 bases). V was pared by 6 bases and J by 6 bases, with 14 bases between. Germline assignment: CDR1 MNHEY and CDR2 SVGAGI. The CDR3 spans 14 residues.

This clone was observed a single time. The gene calls are TRBV6-5 and TRBJ2-1; D is possibly TRBD1 (6 bases). V lost 0 bases to trimming and J lost 2 bases, with 8 bases between them. This CDR3 region has 15 residues. Germline V lookup: CDR1 MNHEY, CDR2 SVGAGI. CDR3 protein: CASSYSGQTYNEQFF. Here the CDR3 DNA reads TGTGCCAGCAGTTACTCCGGACAGACCTACAATGAGCAGTTCTTC.